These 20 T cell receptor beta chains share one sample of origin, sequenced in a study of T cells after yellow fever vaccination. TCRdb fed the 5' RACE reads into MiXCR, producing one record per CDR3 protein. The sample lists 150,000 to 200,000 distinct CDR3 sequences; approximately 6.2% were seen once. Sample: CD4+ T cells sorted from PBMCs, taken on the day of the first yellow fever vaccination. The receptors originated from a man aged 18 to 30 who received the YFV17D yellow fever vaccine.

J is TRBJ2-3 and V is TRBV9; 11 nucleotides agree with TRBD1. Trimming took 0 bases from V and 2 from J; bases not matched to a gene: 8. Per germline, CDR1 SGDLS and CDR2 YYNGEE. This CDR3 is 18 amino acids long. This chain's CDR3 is CASSVDPGTGGPTDTQYF. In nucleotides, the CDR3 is TGTGCCAGCAGCGTAGACCCGGGGACAGGGGGACCCACAGATACGCAGTATTTT.

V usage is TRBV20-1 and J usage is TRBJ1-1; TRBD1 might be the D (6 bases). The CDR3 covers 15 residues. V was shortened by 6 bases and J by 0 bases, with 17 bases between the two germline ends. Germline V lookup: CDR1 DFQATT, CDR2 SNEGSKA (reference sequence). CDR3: CSAIPSGTLNTEAFF. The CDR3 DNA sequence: TGCAGTGCCATTCCCTCCGGGACACTGAACACTGAAGCTTTCTTT.

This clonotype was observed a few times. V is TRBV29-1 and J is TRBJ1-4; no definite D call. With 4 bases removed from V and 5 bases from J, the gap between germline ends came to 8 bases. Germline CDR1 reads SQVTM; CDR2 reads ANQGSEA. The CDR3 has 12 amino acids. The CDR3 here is CSVVGSNEKLFF. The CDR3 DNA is TGCAGCGTTGTGGGATCGAATGAAAAACTGTTTTTT.

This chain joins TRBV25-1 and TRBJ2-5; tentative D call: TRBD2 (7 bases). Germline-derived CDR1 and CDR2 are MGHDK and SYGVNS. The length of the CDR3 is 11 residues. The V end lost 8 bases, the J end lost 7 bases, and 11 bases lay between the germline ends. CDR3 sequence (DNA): TGTGCCAGCCGGGGAGGGGGGACCCAGTACTTC. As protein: CASRGGGTQYF.

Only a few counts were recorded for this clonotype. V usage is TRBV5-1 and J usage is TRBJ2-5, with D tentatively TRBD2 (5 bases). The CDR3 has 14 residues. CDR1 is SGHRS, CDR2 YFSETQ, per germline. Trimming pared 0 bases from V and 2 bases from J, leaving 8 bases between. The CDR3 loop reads CASSLGRGQETQYF. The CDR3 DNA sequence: TGCGCCAGCAGCTTGGGTCGGGGACAAGAGACCCAGTACTTC.

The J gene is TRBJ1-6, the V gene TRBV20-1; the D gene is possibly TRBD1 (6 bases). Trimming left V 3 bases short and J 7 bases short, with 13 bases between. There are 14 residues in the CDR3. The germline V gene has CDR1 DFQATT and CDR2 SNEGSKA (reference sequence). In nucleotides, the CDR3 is TGCAGTGCTAGCGAGACAGGCGACAATTCACCCCTCCACTTT. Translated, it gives CSASETGDNSPLHF.

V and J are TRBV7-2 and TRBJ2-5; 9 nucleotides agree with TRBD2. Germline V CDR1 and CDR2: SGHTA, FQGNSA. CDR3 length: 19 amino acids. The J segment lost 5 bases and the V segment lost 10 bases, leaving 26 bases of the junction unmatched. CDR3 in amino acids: CATGASVKSSGGLRETQYF. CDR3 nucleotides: TGTGCCACAGGAGCCAGCGTAAAGAGTAGCGGGGGCCTCCGTGAGACCCAGTACTTC.

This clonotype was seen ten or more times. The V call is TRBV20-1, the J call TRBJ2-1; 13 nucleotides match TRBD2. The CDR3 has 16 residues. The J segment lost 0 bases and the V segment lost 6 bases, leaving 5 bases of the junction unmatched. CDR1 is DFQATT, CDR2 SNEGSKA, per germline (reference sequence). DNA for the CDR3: TGCAGTGCCAGACTAGCGGGGGGCGGCTCCTACAATGAGCAGTTCTTC. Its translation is CSARLAGGGSYNEQFF.

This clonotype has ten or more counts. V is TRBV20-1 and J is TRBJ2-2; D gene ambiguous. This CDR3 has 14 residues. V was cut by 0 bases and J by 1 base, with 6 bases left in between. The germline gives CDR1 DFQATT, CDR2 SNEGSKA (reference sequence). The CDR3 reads CSARDPRNTGELFF. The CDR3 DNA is TGCAGTGCTAGAGATCCCAGGAACACCGGGGAGCTGTTTTTT.

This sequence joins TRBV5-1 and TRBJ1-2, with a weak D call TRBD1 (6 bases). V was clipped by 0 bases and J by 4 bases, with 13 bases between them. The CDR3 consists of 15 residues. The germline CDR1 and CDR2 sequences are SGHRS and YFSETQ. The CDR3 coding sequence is TGCGCCAGCAGCTTGGGCCTTACAGGGTTCTATGGCTACACCTTC. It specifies CASSLGLTGFYGYTF.

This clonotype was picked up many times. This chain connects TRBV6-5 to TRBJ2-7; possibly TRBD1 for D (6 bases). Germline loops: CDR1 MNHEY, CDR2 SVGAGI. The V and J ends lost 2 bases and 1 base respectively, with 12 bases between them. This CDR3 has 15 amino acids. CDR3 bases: TGTGCCAGCAGTTACACGGGACAAACTTCCTACGAGCAGTACTTC. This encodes CASSYTGQTSYEQYF.

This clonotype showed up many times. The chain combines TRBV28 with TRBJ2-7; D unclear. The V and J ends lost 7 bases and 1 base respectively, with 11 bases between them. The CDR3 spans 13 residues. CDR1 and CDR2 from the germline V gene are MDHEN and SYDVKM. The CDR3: CASIGPRSYEQYF. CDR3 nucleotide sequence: TGTGCCAGCATTGGGCCCAGATCCTACGAGCAGTACTTC.

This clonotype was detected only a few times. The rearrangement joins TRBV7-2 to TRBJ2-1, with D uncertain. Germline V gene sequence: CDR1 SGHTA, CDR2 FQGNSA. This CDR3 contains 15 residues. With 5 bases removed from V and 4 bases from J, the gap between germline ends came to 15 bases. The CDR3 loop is CASSLRLDLYNEQFF. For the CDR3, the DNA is TGTGCCAGCAGCCTCCGATTGGACCTATACAATGAGCAGTTCTTC.

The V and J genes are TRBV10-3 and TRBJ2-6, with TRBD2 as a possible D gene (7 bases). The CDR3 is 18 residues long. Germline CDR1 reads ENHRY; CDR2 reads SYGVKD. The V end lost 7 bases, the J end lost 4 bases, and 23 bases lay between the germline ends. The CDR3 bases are TGTGCCATCAAGACCGACGGCAGGGGAGCGGGGGGGGCCAACGTCCTGACTTTC. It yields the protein CAIKTDGRGAGGANVLTF.

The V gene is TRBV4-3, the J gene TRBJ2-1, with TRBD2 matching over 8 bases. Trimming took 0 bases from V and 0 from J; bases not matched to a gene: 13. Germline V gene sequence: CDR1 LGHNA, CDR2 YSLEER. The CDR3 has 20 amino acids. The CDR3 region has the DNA TGCGCCAGCAGCCAAGAAACGTCTAGCGGGTTTTTTAGCTCCTACAATGAGCAGTTCTTC. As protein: CASSQETSSGFFSSYNEQFF.

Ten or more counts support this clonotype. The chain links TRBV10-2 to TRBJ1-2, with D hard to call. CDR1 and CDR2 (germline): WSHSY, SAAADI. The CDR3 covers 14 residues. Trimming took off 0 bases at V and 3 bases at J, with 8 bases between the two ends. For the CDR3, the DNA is TGCGCCAGCAGTGAGTCAGGCAGCTACTATGGCTACACCTTC. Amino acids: CASSESGSYYGYTF.

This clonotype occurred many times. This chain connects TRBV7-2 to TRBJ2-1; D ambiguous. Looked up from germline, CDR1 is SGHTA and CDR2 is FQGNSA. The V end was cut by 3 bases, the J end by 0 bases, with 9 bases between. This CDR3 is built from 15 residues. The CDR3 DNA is TGTGCCAGCAGCTTTATCGAGAGCTCCTACAATGAGCAGTTCTTC. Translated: CASSFIESSYNEQFF.

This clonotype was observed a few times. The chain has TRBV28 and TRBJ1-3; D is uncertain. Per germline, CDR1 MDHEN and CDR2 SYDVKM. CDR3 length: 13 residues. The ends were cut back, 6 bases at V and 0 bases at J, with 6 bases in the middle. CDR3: CASRGYSGNTIYF. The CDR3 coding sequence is TGTGCCAGCAGAGGGTACTCTGGAAACACCATATATTTT.

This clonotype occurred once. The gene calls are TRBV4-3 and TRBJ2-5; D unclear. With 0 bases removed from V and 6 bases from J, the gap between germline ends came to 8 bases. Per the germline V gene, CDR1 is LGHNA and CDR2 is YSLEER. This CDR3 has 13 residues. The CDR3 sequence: CASSQEPQKTQYF. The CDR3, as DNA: TGCGCCAGCAGCCAAGAACCACAAAAGACCCAGTACTTC.

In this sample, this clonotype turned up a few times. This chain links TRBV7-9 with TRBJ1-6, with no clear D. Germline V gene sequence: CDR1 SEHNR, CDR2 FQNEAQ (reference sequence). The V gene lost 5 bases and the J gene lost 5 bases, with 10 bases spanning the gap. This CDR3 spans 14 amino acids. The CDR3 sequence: CASSLGPNNSPLHF. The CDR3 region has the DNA TGTGCCAGCAGCCTCGGACCAAATAATTCACCCCTCCACTTT.